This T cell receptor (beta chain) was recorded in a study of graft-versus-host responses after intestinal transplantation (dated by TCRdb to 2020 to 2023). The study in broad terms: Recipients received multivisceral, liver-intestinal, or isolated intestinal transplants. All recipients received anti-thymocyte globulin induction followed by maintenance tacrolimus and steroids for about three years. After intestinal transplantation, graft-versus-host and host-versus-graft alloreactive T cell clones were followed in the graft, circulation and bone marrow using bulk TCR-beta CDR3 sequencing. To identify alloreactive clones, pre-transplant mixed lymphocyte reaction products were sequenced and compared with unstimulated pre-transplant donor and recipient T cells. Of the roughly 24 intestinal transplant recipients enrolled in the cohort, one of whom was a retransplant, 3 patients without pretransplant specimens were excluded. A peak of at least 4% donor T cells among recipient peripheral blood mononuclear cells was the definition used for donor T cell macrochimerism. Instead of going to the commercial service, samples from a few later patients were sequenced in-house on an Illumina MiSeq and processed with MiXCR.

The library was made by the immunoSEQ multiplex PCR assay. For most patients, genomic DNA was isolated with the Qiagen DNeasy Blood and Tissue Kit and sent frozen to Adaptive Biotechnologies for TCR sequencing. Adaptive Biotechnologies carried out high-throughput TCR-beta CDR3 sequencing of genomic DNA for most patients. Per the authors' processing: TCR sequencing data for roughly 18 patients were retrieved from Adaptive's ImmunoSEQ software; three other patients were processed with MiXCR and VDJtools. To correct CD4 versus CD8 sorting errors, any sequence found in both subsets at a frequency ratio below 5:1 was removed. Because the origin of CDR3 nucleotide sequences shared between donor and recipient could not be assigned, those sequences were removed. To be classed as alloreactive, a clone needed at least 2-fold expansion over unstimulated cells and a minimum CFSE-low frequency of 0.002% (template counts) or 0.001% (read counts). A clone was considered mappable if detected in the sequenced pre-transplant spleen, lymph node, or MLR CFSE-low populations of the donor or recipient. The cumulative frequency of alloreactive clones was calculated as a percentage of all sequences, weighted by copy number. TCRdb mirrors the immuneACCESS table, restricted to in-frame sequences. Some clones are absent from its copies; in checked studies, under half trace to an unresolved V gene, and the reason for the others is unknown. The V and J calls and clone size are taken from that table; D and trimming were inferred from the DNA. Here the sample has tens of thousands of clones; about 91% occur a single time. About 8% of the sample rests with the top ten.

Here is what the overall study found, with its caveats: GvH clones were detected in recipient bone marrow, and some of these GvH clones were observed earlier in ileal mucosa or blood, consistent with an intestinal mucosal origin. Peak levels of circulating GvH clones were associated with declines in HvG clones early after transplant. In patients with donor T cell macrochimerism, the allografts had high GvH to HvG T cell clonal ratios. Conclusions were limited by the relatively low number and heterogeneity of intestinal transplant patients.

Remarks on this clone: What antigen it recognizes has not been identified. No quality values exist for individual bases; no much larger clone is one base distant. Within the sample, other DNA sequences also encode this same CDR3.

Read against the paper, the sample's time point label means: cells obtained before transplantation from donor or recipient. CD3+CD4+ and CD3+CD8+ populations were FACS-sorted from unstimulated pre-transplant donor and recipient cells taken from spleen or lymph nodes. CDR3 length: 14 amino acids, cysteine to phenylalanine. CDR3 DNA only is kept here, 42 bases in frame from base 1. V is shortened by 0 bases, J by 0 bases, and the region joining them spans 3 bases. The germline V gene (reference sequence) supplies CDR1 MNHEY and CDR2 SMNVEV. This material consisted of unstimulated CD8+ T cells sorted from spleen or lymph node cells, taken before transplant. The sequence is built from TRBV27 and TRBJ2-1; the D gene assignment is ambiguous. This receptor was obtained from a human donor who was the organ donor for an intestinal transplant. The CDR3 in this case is CASSLSGSYNEQFF. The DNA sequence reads TGTGCCAGCAGTTTATCCGGCTCCTACAATGAGCAGTTCTTC.